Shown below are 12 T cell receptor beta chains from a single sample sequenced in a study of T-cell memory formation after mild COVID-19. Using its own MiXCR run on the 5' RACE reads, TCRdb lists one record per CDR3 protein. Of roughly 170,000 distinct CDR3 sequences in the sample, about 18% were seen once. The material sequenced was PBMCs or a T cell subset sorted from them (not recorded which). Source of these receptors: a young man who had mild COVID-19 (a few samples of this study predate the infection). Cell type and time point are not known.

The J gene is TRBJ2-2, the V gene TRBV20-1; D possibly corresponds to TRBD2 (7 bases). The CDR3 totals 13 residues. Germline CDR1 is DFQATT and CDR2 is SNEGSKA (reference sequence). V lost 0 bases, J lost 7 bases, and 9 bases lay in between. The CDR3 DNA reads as TGCAGTGCTAGAGAGGGGGGGCACGGGGAGCTGTTTTTT. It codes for CSAREGGHGELFF.

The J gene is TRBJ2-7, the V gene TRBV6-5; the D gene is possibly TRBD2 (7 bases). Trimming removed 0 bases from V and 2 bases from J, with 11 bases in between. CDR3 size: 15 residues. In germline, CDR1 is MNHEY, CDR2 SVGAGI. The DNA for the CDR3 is TGTGCCAGCAGTTACTCGCTGGGGGGGCCCTACGAGCAGTACTTC. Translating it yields CASSYSLGGPYEQYF.

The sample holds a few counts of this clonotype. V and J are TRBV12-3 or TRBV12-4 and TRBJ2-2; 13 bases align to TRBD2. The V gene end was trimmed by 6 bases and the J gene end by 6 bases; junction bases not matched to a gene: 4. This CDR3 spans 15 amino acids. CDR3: CASRLAGGQPGELFF. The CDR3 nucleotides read TGTGCCAGCAGACTAGCGGGGGGGCAGCCCGGGGAGCTGTTTTTT.

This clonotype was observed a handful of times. CDR3 region: CASSFGTAYEQYV. The CDR3 DNA reads TGTGCCAGCAGTTTCGGGACAGCCTACGAGCAGTACGTC. The chain recombines TRBV7-9 with TRBJ2-7; TRBD1 matches at 7 bases. J was trimmed by 2 bases and V by 6 bases; bases with no gene match: 4. Germline loops: CDR1 SEHNR, CDR2 FQNEAQ (reference sequence). There are 13 residues in the CDR3.

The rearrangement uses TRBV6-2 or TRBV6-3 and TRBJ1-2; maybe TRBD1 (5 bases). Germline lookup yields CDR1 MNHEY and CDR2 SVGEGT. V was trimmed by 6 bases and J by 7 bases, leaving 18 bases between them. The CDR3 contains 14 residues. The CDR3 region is CASRRGRASGGYTF. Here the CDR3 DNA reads TGTGCCAGCAGGAGAGGCAGGGCGTCGGGTGGCTACACCTTC.

CDR3 nucleotide sequence: TGCAGTGCTGGTACGGGAGGGTATGGTGGCTACACCTTC. This gives the protein CSAGTGGYGGYTF. The chain links TRBV20-1 to TRBJ1-2; no definite D call. Germline CDR1 and CDR2: DFQATT and SNEGSKA (reference sequence). The CDR3 contains 13 residues. Deletions cut 5 bases from V and 7 bases from J, with 17 bases between.

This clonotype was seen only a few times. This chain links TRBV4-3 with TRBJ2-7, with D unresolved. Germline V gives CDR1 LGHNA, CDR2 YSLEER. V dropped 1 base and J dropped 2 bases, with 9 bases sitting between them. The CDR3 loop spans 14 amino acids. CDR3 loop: CASSQVEVPYEQYF. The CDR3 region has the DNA TGCGCCAGCAGCCAAGTCGAGGTCCCCTACGAGCAGTACTTC.

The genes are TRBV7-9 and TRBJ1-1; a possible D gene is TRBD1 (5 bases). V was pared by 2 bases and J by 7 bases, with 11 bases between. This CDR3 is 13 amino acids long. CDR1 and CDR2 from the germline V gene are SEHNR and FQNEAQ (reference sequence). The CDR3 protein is CASSLQGSGEAFF. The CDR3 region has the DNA TGTGCCAGCAGCTTACAGGGAAGCGGTGAAGCTTTCTTT.

The CDR3 DNA sequence: TGTGCCAGCAGCTTAGTCAGACCACAGATCGGGGAGCTGTTTTTT. Amino acid sequence: CASSLVRPQIGELFF. The rearrangement joins TRBV7-6 to TRBJ2-2; D gene uncertain. The CDR3 runs 15 residues. V was trimmed by 1 base and J by 7 bases, leaving 13 bases between them. Germline lookup yields CDR1 SGHVS and CDR2 FNYEAQ.

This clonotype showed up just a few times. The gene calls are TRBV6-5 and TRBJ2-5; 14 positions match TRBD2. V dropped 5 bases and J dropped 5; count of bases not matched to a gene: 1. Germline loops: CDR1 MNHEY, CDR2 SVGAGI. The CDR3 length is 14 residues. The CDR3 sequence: CASSRLAGGETQYF. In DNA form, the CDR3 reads TGTGCCAGCAGTAGACTAGCGGGGGGGGAGACCCAGTACTTC.

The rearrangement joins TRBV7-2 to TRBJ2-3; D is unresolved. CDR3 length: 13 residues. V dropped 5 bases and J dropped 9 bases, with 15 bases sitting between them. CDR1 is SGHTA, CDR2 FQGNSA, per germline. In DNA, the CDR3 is TGTGCCAGCAGCCCCTCCGACCTGGGGACGCAGTATTTT. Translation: CASSPSDLGTQYF.

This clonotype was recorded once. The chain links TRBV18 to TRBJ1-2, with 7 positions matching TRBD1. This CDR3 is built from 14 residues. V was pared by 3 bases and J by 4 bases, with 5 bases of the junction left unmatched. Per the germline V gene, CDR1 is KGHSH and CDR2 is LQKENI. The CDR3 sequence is CASSPDRISYGYTF. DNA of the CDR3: TGTGCCAGCTCACCGGACAGGATCAGCTATGGCTACACCTTC.